This T cell receptor beta chain was sequenced for a study of cytomegalovirus exposure and HLA in healthy donors. Study-level information: The approximately 690 first-cohort repertoires and the roughly 120 validation repertoires shared the same platform, a later analysis reported. Whole-study results and caveats: The finding came from a later analysis; first-cohort TCR clusters tended to co-occur in the roughly 120 validation repertoires. Specific recognition of CMV antigens was confirmed in vitro for three chains (all CMV-associated). Listed as cytomegalovirus-associated were 150 or so TCR beta chains.

In regard to this clone: Its matching antigen is unknown.

Here immunoSEQ multiplex PCR was the method, and the copy in TCRdb shows in-frame clones only, minus some. The repertoire holds about 73,000 clones, with around 95% as singletons. This sequence was found in a young man in good health and CMV-seronegative. Material for sequencing was PBMCs.

This CDR3 is CASSWDNREYEQYF. In nucleotides, the CDR3 is TGTGCCAGCAGTTGGGACAACAGGGAATACGAGCAGTACTTC. V is TRBV27 and J is TRBJ2-7, with a weak D call TRBD1 (6 bases). Between the trimmed V and J ends, which lost 4 bases and 4 bases, there was a span of 14 bases. CDR3 length: 14 residues. The V gene's germline CDR1 is MNHEY and CDR2 SMNVEV (reference sequence).